Below are 28 T cell receptor beta chains sequenced from a single sample in a study of cytomegalovirus exposure and HLA in healthy donors. Researchers ran the PCR with 60 Vbeta and 13 Jbeta primers. The data were produced by immunoSEQ multiplex PCR, yet TCRdb's version contains in-frame clones alone and is incomplete. The sample lists 100,000 to 150,000 clones, roughly 75% occurring once. The sample was PBMCs. Receptor source: a man in his thirties or forties in good health and CMV-seronegative.

This clone was recorded once. The V call is TRBV6-5, the J call TRBJ1-2, with TRBD1 identical over 8 bases. V lost 5 bases and J lost 7; bases outside the gene matches: 3. This CDR3 is 12 amino acids long. The V gene's germline CDR1 is MNHEY and CDR2 SVGAGI. In DNA form, the CDR3 reads TGTGCCAGCAGTACAGGGGGAGCTGGCTACACCTTC. Its translation is CASSTGGAGYTF.

This rearrangement joins TRBV15 to TRBJ2-2; TRBD2 is a possible D gene (5 bases). CDR1 is LNHNV and CDR2 is YYDKDF in the germline V gene (reference sequence). The CDR3 has 17 amino acids. The V and J ends lost 5 bases and 6 bases respectively, with 22 bases between them. CDR3 coding DNA: TGTGCCACCAGCCCTGGAGGTTTCAGTGCTCCTGCCGGGGAGCTGTTTTTT. As protein: CATSPGGFSAPAGELFF.

This chain links TRBV6-1 with TRBJ2-3, with D perhaps matching TRBD2 (5 bases). V was shortened by 2 bases and J by 8 bases, with 14 bases between the two germline ends. The CDR3 has 14 amino acids. The V gene's germline CDR1 is MNHNS and CDR2 SASEGT. CDR3 sequence: CASSETGMGVTQYF. The CDR3 bases are TGTGCCAGCAGTGAAACGGGGATGGGAGTTACGCAGTATTTT.

V usage is TRBV7-6 and J usage is TRBJ1-1, with D tentatively TRBD1 (5 bases). This CDR3 comprises 13 residues. Germline V CDR1 and CDR2: SGHVS, FNYEAQ. The V end lost 5 bases, the J end lost 4 bases, and 11 bases lay between the germline ends. The chain's CDR3 is CASSQSDSTEAFF. Written as DNA, the CDR3 is TGTGCCAGCAGCCAATCTGACAGCACTGAAGCTTTCTTT.

The chain carries TRBV7-6 and TRBJ2-1; 7 bases line up with TRBD2. The CDR3 contains 14 residues. The V gene's germline CDR1 is SGHVS and CDR2 FNYEAQ. Germline trimming cut 3 bases from V and 2 bases from J; bases unmatched to any gene: 1. The CDR3, as DNA: TGTGCCAGCAGCTTGACTAGCACCTACAATGAGCAGTTCTTC. It yields the protein CASSLTSTYNEQFF.

The rearrangement joins TRBV6-4 to TRBJ2-1, with TRBD1 identical over 8 bases. The CDR3 runs 16 residues. CDR1 and CDR2 (germline): MRHNA, SNTAGT. J was trimmed by 1 base and V by 3 bases; bases with no gene match: 5. Here the CDR3 DNA reads TGTGCCAGCAGTGAAAGAGGACAGGGATCCTACAATGAGCAGTTCTTC. Its protein is CASSERGQGSYNEQFF.

This chain connects TRBV7-2 to TRBJ2-7, with TRBD2 matching over 7 bases. Germline CDR1 and CDR2: SGHTA and FQGNSA. Unmatched junction bases numbered 3, after V lost 4 bases and J lost 3 bases. There are 13 residues in the CDR3. The CDR3 sequence is CASSSERGYEQYF. DNA of the CDR3: TGTGCCAGCAGCTCTGAGCGGGGCTACGAGCAGTACTTC.

This chain uses TRBV10-3 with TRBJ2-7; a possible D gene is TRBD1 (6 bases). Looked up from germline, CDR1 is ENHRY and CDR2 is SYGVKD. V was clipped by 3 bases and J by 0 bases, with 12 bases between them. The CDR3 sequence is 15 residues long. The CDR3 DNA reads TGTGCCATCAGTGAACCAGGGGCAAGCTCCTACGAGCAGTACTTC. Translating gives CAISEPGASSYEQYF.

The genes are TRBV18 and TRBJ2-2, with D maybe TRBD1 (5 bases). CDR1 is KGHSH and CDR2 is LQKENI in the germline V gene. Trimming took off 4 bases at V and 2 bases at J, with 17 bases between the two ends. The CDR3 totals 17 residues. CDR3 in DNA: TGTGCCAGCTCACGGAACATAGGCAGGGCCAACACCGGGGAGCTGTTTTTT. It is translated as CASSRNIGRANTGELFF. The full variable domain, completed using reference TRBV18 and TRBJ2-2, is NAGVMQNPRHLVRRRGQEARLRCSPMKGHSHVYWYRQLPEEGLKFMVYLQKENIIDESGMPKERFSAEFPKEGPSILRIQQVVRGDSAAYFCASSRNIGRANTGELFFGEGSRLTVL.

The chain employs TRBV5-6 and TRBJ1-2; TRBD1 agrees at 11 bases. After removal of 4 bases from V and 1 base from J, the junction contained 3 bases not matched to a gene. The CDR3 length is 15 residues. Germline-derived CDR1 and CDR2 are SGHDT and YYEEEE. CDR3 in amino acids: CASSQDRGLNYGYTF. In DNA form, the CDR3 reads TGTGCCAGCAGCCAGGACAGGGGGCTTAACTATGGCTACACCTTC.

The chain joins TRBV27 to TRBJ2-2; tentative D call: TRBD2 (6 bases). Trimming stripped 2 bases from V and 7 bases from J, with 14 bases between. The CDR3 covers 15 residues. Germline CDR1 and CDR2: MNHEY and SMNVEV (reference sequence). The chain's CDR3 is CASSLIGRGSGELFF. The CDR3 coding sequence is TGTGCCAGCAGTTTAATTGGACGGGGGAGCGGGGAGCTGTTTTTT.

The chain combines TRBV2 with TRBJ2-7; TRBD2 might be the D (6 bases). This CDR3 is 15 amino acids long. CDR1 SNHLY and CDR2 FYNNEI come from the germline V gene. V gave up 1 base and J gave up 0 bases, with 10 bases separating them. CDR3 bases: TGTGCCAGCAGTGAAGAGGGGACTGGCTCCTACGAGCAGTACTTC. This encodes CASSEEGTGSYEQYF.

This CDR3 reads CASSETSGRIYEQYF. DNA for the CDR3: TGTGCCAGCAGTGAAACTAGCGGGAGGATCTACGAGCAGTACTTC. The V and J genes are TRBV6-1 and TRBJ2-7; the match to TRBD2 covers 12 bases. Germline lookup yields CDR1 MNHNS and CDR2 SASEGT. This CDR3 has 15 residues. The V segment lost 2 bases and the J segment 3 bases; nucleotides outside the gene matches: 2.

The CDR3 region has the DNA TGTGCCAGCAGCTTACAGGGGACTTACGAGCAGTACTTC. The encoded protein is CASSLQGTYEQYF. The V call is TRBV5-4, the J call TRBJ2-7, with D perhaps TRBD1 (7 bases). CDR1 and CDR2 (germline): SGHNT, YYREEE (reference sequence). The CDR3 totals 13 residues. Trimming shortened V by 2 bases and J by 4 bases, and 10 bases separated the two germline ends. The full variable domain, with the rest looked up from reference TRBV5-4 and TRBJ2-7, is ETGVTQSPTHLIKTRGQQVTLRCSSQSGHNTVSWYQQALGQGPQFIFQYYREEENGRGNFPPRFSGLQFPNYSSELNVNALELDDSALYLCASSLQGTYEQYFGPGTRLTVT.

V usage is TRBV5-4 and J usage is TRBJ2-2; TRBD1 agrees at 9 bases. The CDR3 is 15 amino acids. Losses at the gene ends were 4 bases for V and 5 bases for J; bases not matched to a gene: 6. From germline, CDR1 is SGHNT and CDR2 YYREEE (reference sequence). The CDR3 here is CASSIRDRVTGELFF. The CDR3 DNA reads as TGTGCCAGCAGCATCCGGGACAGGGTAACCGGGGAGCTGTTTTTT.

V and J are TRBV10-3 and TRBJ2-7, with D maybe TRBD1 (5 bases). The germline V gene encodes CDR1 ENHRY and CDR2 SYGVKD. This CDR3 has 12 amino acids. V shed 6 bases and J shed 3 bases, with 9 bases lying between them. The CDR3 DNA is TGTGCCATCAGGGATGACAGCTACGAGCAGTACTTC. It codes for CAIRDDSYEQYF.

The J gene is TRBJ2-7, the V gene TRBV28; TRBD1 is a possible D gene (6 bases). The CDR3 extends over 17 amino acids. Trimming pared 5 bases from V and 5 bases from J, leaving 25 bases between. Germline loops: CDR1 MDHEN, CDR2 SYDVKM. The DNA for the CDR3 is TGTGCCAGCAGTGGCCGGGACAAGGGATTTGGCTCGAACGAGCAGTACTTC. Its protein product is CASSGRDKGFGSNEQYF.

The V gene is TRBV6-5, the J gene TRBJ2-3; possibly TRBD2 for D (5 bases). Trimming pared 0 bases from V and 7 bases from J, leaving 17 bases between. CDR3 size: 16 residues. The germline gives CDR1 MNHEY, CDR2 SVGAGI. CDR3 sequence reads: CASSYSPTSREHTQYF. In DNA, the CDR3 is TGTGCCAGCAGTTACTCTCCCACTAGTAGGGAACATACGCAGTATTTT.

The V gene is TRBV7-2, the J gene TRBJ2-7; 10 positions agree with TRBD2. The J segment lost 3 bases and the V segment lost 1 base, leaving 6 bases of the junction unmatched. Germline-derived CDR1 and CDR2 are SGHTA and FQGNSA. This CDR3 contains 16 residues. CDR3 loop: CASSLVGSGRGYEQYF. The CDR3 DNA reads TGTGCCAGCAGCTTAGTTGGCAGCGGGAGGGGCTACGAGCAGTACTTC.

J is TRBJ1-2 and V is TRBV6-5, with 8 nucleotides matching TRBD1. CDR1 is MNHEY, CDR2 SVGAGI, per germline. The CDR3 has 15 amino acids. J gave up 1 base and V 6 bases, and 7 bases lay outside the gene matches. CDR3 sequence: CASRVGTGGNYGYTF. The CDR3 DNA sequence: TGTGCCAGCAGAGTCGGTACAGGGGGTAACTATGGCTACACCTTC.

This clone was detected only once. This sequence joins TRBV11-1 and TRBJ2-7; 11 positions agree with TRBD1. The CDR3 covers 15 residues. V shed 5 bases, J shed 6 bases, and the junction held 9 bases outside the gene matches. Germline V gives CDR1 SGHAT, CDR2 FQDESV (reference sequence). The CDR3 sequence is CASSPQGTGGREQYF. CDR3 sequence (DNA): TGTGCCAGCAGCCCACAGGGGACAGGGGGACGCGAGCAGTACTTC. The full variable domain, its missing parts supplied by reference TRBV11-1 and TRBJ2-7, is EAEVAQSPRYKITEKSQAVAFWCDPISGHATLYWYRQILGQGPELLVQFQDESVVDDSQLPKDRFSAERLKGVDSTLKIQPAELGDSAMYLCASSPQGTGGREQYFGPGTRLTVT.

The chain has TRBV10-3 and TRBJ2-5, with D tentatively TRBD1 (5 bases). Per the germline V gene, CDR1 is ENHRY and CDR2 is SYGVKD. This CDR3 is 12 amino acids long. V lost 7 bases, J lost 1 base, and 7 bases lay in between. This CDR3 reads CAINDSQETQYF. For the CDR3, the DNA is TGTGCCATCAATGACAGCCAAGAGACCCAGTACTTC.

The rearrangement joins TRBV11-2 to TRBJ1-6; TRBD1 aligns across 10 bases. Germline trimming cut 0 bases from V and 7 bases from J; bases unmatched to any gene: 0. From germline, CDR1 is SGHAT and CDR2 FQNNGV. The CDR3 contains 15 residues. As DNA, the CDR3 is TGTGCCAGCAGCTTAGAGGGACAGGGGAATTCACCCCTCCACTTT. Amino acids: CASSLEGQGNSPLHF.

The gene calls are TRBV4-2 and TRBJ2-7, with 11 nucleotides matching TRBD1. This CDR3 spans 16 amino acids. Unmatched junction bases numbered 5, after V lost 0 bases and J lost 4 bases. Germline V gene data show CDR1 as LGHNA and CDR2 as YNFKEQ. This chain's CDR3 is CASSQDRDRGGYEQYF. The CDR3 DNA follows: TGTGCCAGCAGCCAAGATAGGGACAGGGGGGGTTACGAGCAGTACTTC.

DNA of the CDR3: TGTGCCAGCAGCCGGGGGGGGACACCCGCTAACTATGGCTACACCTTC. Amino acids: CASSRGGTPANYGYTF. V usage is TRBV7-9 and J usage is TRBJ1-2; tentative D call: TRBD1 (6 bases). With 5 bases removed from V and 0 bases from J, the gap between germline ends came to 16 bases. The CDR3 is 16 residues long. Germline CDR1 reads SEHNR; CDR2 reads FQNEAQ (reference sequence).

This chain connects TRBV29-1 to TRBJ2-3; 11 bases line up with TRBD2. The CDR3 has 18 amino acids. In germline, CDR1 is SQVTM, CDR2 ANQGSEA. With V trimmed by 3 bases and J by 0 bases, 11 bases remained unmatched. In DNA form, the CDR3 reads TGCAGCGTTGACCCACTAGCGGGGGCCCCTACTAGCACAGATACGCAGTATTTT. Translation gives CSVDPLAGAPTSTDTQYF.

With regard to this clone: One end of the junction varies from germline; a read error may be responsible. The rearrangement joins TRBV7-7 to TRBJ2-3, with 12 bases lining up with TRBD2. This CDR3 comprises 16 residues. Germline lookup yields CDR1 SSHAT and CDR2 FNYEAQ (reference sequence). CDR3 protein: CASSPTSGGRSDTQYF. In DNA, the CDR3 is TGTGCTAGCAGCCCAACTAGCGGGGGGAGGTCAGATACGCAGTATTTT.

This chain joins TRBV6-1 and TRBJ1-4, with a possible D match to TRBD1 (6 bases). The V end was cut by 0 bases, the J end by 1 base, with 9 bases between. The CDR3 contains 16 residues. Looked up from germline, CDR1 is MNHNS and CDR2 is SASEGT. The CDR3, as DNA: TGTGCCAGCAGTGAAGCTTCAGGGGTAACTAATGAAAAACTGTTTTTT. This translates into CASSEASGVTNEKLFF.